The following is a T cell receptor (beta chain) sequence with its context. Its antigen is as yet unknown. The junction had 9 bases not matched to a gene; V was cut back by 4 bases and J by 7 bases. The germline V gene encodes CDR1 SGHRS and CDR2 YFSETQ. This CDR3 contains 14 residues. Indicated time point: week 47, end of study. A single vaccine dose contained 300 ug of mutant IDH1 20-mer peptide, and topical imiquimod was used with it. Some clones are missing from TCRdb's copy, which holds only in-frame ones; the method was immunoSEQ multiplex PCR. The table includes some 49,000 clones, over 75% detected once. The record originates from a study of a mutant IDH1 vaccine in newly diagnosed glioma. The overall study: Initiation of the vaccine course occurred 4-6 weeks after radiotherapy alone, or alongside temozolomide cycles. Beforehand, treatment had been radiotherapy, temozolomide, or both; the majority received both.

The source was PBMCs, collected from a glioma patient whose treatment included an IDH1 peptide vaccine. The sequence derives from a woman aged 40 to 50 with glioma. Some clones in this sample may be carry-over from other donors' samples. The chain couples TRBV5-1 to TRBJ2-7, with 9 bases fitting TRBD2. CDR3 in DNA: TGCGCCAGCAGCCAGCGGGGGGTCTTAGGGGAGCAGTACTTC. Encoded protein: CASSQRGVLGEQYF.